This T cell receptor (beta chain) appears in the sequencing data of a study of T cell responses to AZD1222 COVID-19 vaccine (dated by TCRdb to 2020 to 2022). With regard to the full study: AZD1222 recipients given second doses at about 4 weeks or at about 12 weeks were pooled, since spike-specific TCR depth and breadth were not found to differ between the two schedules. A total of 230 to 250 trial participants underwent TCR sequencing, of whom 200 to 220 received two doses of AZD1222 and about 25 received two doses of the MenACWY control vaccine. Trial participants were enrolled by age into 18-55, 56-69 and 70-plus year subgroups, with around 150, 28 and 57 TCR-sequenced participants respectively.

Findings and caveats that apply to the study as a whole: Epitopes outside the regions mutated in the B.1.351 and B.1.1.7 variants were reportedly recognized by nearly half of the unique spike-specific TCRs. Participants were mostly white British and included more females than males, and it was suggested by the authors that clonal diversity may have been underestimated. The whole spike protein was spanned by vaccine-associated CD4 TCRs, and dominant responses were seen in regions 160-218 and 743-854. In the small 56-69-year group, the increase in depth fell short of significance, most likely because of low power. A significant rise in spike-specific TCR breadth and depth was observed after two AZD1222 doses relative to day 0 and relative to MenACWY recipients. Because no samples from the day 14 peak response were available, repertoires could be characterized only after the peak T cell response. Conclusions about previously exposed vaccinees are limited because only five or six AZD1222 recipients were SARS-CoV-2 seropositive at baseline.

Details on this clone: This receptor's antigen is unknown. Per-nucleotide qualities are absent, and no much larger clonotype sits a single base away.

The CDR3 regions of human TCRbeta chains were subjected to immunosequencing. The authors' pipeline ran thus. TCRs in the repertoires were matched against a reference library of SARS-CoV-2-specific TCRs that had been generated with the MIRA antigen-specificity platform. Breadth was defined as the fraction of unique TCRs that were SARS-CoV-2-associated. Depth was defined as the fraction of total T cells that were SARS-CoV-2-associated. Each spike-specific TCR was assigned to its reactive spike region and to a CD4 or CD8 class using the MIRA data. Log10-transformed breadth and depth values were compared by one-way ANOVA with Sidak's multiple comparisons tests. In TCRdb, the immuneACCESS table is reduced to in-frame sequences with V and J assigned. These tables do not hold every clone; where another copy was compared, an unresolved V gene accounts for under half, and the others remain unexplained. V, J and clone size reflect that table, while D and trimming were determined from the DNA. Across this sample there are 100,000 to 130,000 clones, with approximately 89% seen only once. The leading ten clones occupy less than 25% of the sample.

The sample's time point label, in plain terms: baseline before first vaccination. Samples from vaccinated people were obtained from the UK trials COV001 and COV002, which included a single-blind randomized controlled phase 2/3 trial of AZD1222 (ChAdOx1 nCoV-19) in healthy adults. For TCRbeta chain sequencing, PBMC samples from trial participants were taken at day 0 and at day 28 after the second dose. V loses 2 bases of germline sequence and J loses 0 bases, and the interval between the two ends is 10 bases. The cysteine opens and the phenylalanine closes a CDR3 of 15 amino acids. The entry retains the CDR3 DNA only, 45 bases that are in frame from base 1. CDR1 and CDR2 are read off the germline V gene (reference sequence) as LNHDA and SQIVND.

The sequence derives from an adult in good health. Rearrangement joined TRBV19 to TRBJ1-2, with TRBD1 as a weak D call on 5 bases. The input for sequencing was peripheral blood, taken on day 0 of AZD1222 vaccination. CDR3 sequence: CASSISGITNYGYTF. The DNA sequence follows: TGTGCCAGTAGTATATCAGGGATAACTAACTATGGCTACACCTTC.